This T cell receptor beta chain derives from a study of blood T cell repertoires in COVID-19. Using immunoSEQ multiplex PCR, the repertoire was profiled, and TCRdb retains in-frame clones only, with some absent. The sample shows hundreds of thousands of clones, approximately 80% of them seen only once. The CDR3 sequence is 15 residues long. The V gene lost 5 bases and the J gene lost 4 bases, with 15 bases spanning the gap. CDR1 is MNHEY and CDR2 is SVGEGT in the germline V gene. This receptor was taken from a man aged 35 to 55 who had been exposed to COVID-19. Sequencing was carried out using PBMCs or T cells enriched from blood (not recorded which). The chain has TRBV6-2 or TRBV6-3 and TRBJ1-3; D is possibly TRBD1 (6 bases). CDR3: CASSGRRGQGNTIYF. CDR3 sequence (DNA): TGTGCCAGCAGTGGCCGGCGGGGGCAGGGAAACACCATATATTTT.